This T cell receptor (beta chain) is drawn from a study of graft-versus-host responses after intestinal transplantation. Looking at the study overall: Every transplant recipient was induced with anti-thymocyte globulin, then maintained on tacrolimus and steroids for two to three years. Findings and caveats of the study: Graft-donor T cell macrochimerism coincided with high graft-versus-host to host-versus-graft clonal ratios in allografts. The authors found GvH clones in recipient marrow, some appearing first in ileum or blood.

TCRdb's table, derived via immunoSEQ multiplex PCR, lists solely in-frame clones and lacks some. The repertoire has fewer than 110,000 clones, roughly 90% of them found once; the top ten carry about 0.73%. This clone has just one count. Its antigen is unknown. CDR1 MDHEN and CDR2 SYDVKM come from the germline V gene. The CDR3 length is 16 residues. The germline V and J ends were trimmed by 6 bases and 5 bases, with 20 bases remaining between them. V and J are TRBV28 and TRBJ1-5, with D perhaps matching TRBD1 (5 bases). The receptor comes from a human donor who was the organ donor for an intestinal transplant. Material: unstimulated CD4+ T cells sorted from spleen or lymph node cells, obtained before transplant. As DNA, the CDR3 is TGTGCCAGCAGGTTCTGGGGCGAGTCTAATTATCAGCCCCAGCATTTT. Translation: CASRFWGESNYQPQHF.